The next 17 T cell receptor beta chains were all read from a single sample in a study of blood T cell repertoires in COVID-19 (dated by TCRdb to the early 2020s). Preparation of the library involved the immunoSEQ multiplex PCR assay. The clones in this table, taken by TCRdb from immuneACCESS, are in-frame only. Not every clone is retained; where verified, under half of the shortfall comes from an unresolved V gene, and the cause of the rest is unknown. For this sample the table gives 95,000 to 130,000 clones, of which less than 90% were detected only once. The ten largest clones represent 2% to 2.5% of the sample. The specimen sequenced was peripheral blood. These receptors were taken from a man in his thirties or forties with acute or convalescent COVID-19.

The chain is built from TRBV6-1 and TRBJ1-1, with a tentative D call TRBD1 (6 bases). CDR1 and CDR2 (germline): MNHNS, SASEGT. Trimming left V 4 bases short and J 3 bases short, with 18 bases between. This CDR3 spans 16 amino acids. The CDR3 DNA reads as TGTGCCAGCAGTGCCGCAGGGGTGACGGGTGACACTGAAGCTTTCTTT. Its translation is CASSAAGVTGDTEAFF.

In this sample, this clone turned up once. The V and J genes are TRBV7-9 and TRBJ2-5, with TRBD1 identical over 9 bases. The CDR3 contains 15 residues. Germline CDR1 reads SEHNR; CDR2 reads FQNEAQ (reference sequence). J lost 4 bases, V lost 5 bases, and 8 bases had no gene match. CDR3 sequence (DNA): TGTGCCAGCAGCCAGGGACAGGGAAGTGGAGAGACCCAGTACTTC. Its translation: CASSQGQGSGETQYF.

The J gene is TRBJ2-5, the V gene TRBV9, with a weak D call TRBD1 (6 bases). Trimming removed 4 bases from V and 0 bases from J, with 10 bases in between. The CDR3 loop spans 14 amino acids. Germline CDR1 SGDLS, CDR2 YYNGEE. In DNA, the CDR3 is TGTGCCAGCAGCCCATCAGGGGACCAAGAGACCCAGTACTTC. Its protein is CASSPSGDQETQYF.

The table lists this clone with a count of one. This rearrangement joins TRBV4-3 to TRBJ2-7; D possibly corresponds to TRBD1 (5 bases). From germline, CDR1 is LGHNA and CDR2 YSLEER. With 0 bases removed from V and 3 bases from J, the gap between germline ends came to 12 bases. The CDR3 length is 15 residues. The CDR3 loop is CASSQDTGGIYEQYF. CDR3 sequence (DNA): TGCGCCAGCAGCCAAGATACAGGCGGAATCTACGAGCAGTACTTC.

The rearrangement uses TRBV25-1 and TRBJ2-7, with D unclear. Germline V gives CDR1 MGHDK, CDR2 SYGVNS. V lost 4 bases to trimming and J lost 3 bases, with 7 bases between them. The CDR3 is 12 residues long. CDR3: CASSASGYEQYF. CDR3 nucleotides: TGTGCCAGCAGTGCCTCAGGCTACGAGCAGTACTTC.

The chain employs TRBV7-9 and TRBJ1-2; D possibly corresponds to TRBD1 (6 bases). The CDR3 extends over 14 amino acids. Germline CDR1 is SEHNR and CDR2 is FQNEAQ (reference sequence). V lost 3 bases and J 7 bases, leaving 15 bases between the germline ends. CDR3 sequence reads: CASSFQHRAGGYTF. The CDR3 region has the DNA TGTGCCAGCAGCTTCCAACACAGGGCGGGTGGCTACACCTTC.

The chain couples TRBV19 to TRBJ2-2, with D perhaps TRBD2 (5 bases). The germline V gene encodes CDR1 LNHDA and CDR2 SQIVND (reference sequence). The CDR3 consists of 14 residues. The germline V and J ends were trimmed by 3 bases and 5 bases, with 10 bases remaining between them. This chain's CDR3 is CASSIREGTGELFF. DNA for the CDR3: TGTGCCAGTAGTATTAGAGAGGGTACCGGGGAGCTGTTTTTT.

The J gene is TRBJ1-1, the V gene TRBV19, with a possible D match to TRBD1 (5 bases). Germline CDR1 LNHDA, CDR2 SQIVND (reference sequence). The V end lost 3 bases, the J end lost 0 bases, and 8 bases lay between the germline ends. The CDR3 spans 14 residues. In DNA, the CDR3 is TGTGCCAGTAGTATTGTGGACATGAACACTGAAGCTTTCTTT. It translates to CASSIVDMNTEAFF.

The table lists this clone with a few counts. The chain has TRBV18 and TRBJ1-4; no clear D gene. There are 15 residues in the CDR3. CDR1 is KGHSH and CDR2 is LQKENI in the germline V gene. V lost 0 bases and J lost 6, with 11 bases in between. The CDR3 loop is CASSPPAGLDEKLFF. DNA of the CDR3: TGTGCCAGCTCACCACCGGCCGGGTTGGATGAAAAACTGTTTTTT.

This clone was seen once. The CDR3 protein is CASSPYPTGLGEQYV. CDR3 DNA: TGTGCCAGCAGCCCCTACCCGACAGGGCTGGGCGAGCAGTACGTC. The V and J genes are TRBV7-2 and TRBJ2-7; 7 positions agree with TRBD1. The CDR3 runs to 15 residues. CDR1 and CDR2 from the germline V gene are SGHTA and FQGNSA. The trim removed 5 bases at V and 6 bases at J, leaving 13 bases unmatched.

The V gene is TRBV30, the J gene TRBJ1-2; possible D gene TRBD1, 5 bases. CDR3 length: 12 residues. V was trimmed by 8 bases and J by 3 bases, leaving 13 bases between them. The germline V gene has CDR1 GTSNPN and CDR2 SVGIG (reference sequence). DNA of the CDR3: TGTGCCGGGGCGGCGGGGGACTATGGCTACACCTTC. Translated, it gives CAGAAGDYGYTF.

The rearrangement uses TRBV27 and TRBJ1-1; D is ambiguous. The germline V and J ends were trimmed by 5 bases and 4 bases, with 8 bases remaining between them. Germline V lookup: CDR1 MNHEY, CDR2 SMNVEV (reference sequence). The CDR3 sequence is 12 residues long. The CDR3 DNA reads as TGTGCCAGCAGTACGCCGGGCACTGAAGCTTTCTTT. Its protein is CASSTPGTEAFF.

The chain links TRBV3-1 (or the pseudogene TRBV3-2) to TRBJ2-1; 11 bases map to TRBD2. Trimming at V came to 2 bases and at J to 3 bases, leaving 3 bases not matched to a gene. The CDR3 is 16 amino acids. CDR1 and CDR2 from the germline V gene are LGHDT and YNNKEL (reference sequence). This CDR3 reads CASSQRLAGIYNEQFF. CDR3 DNA sequence: TGTGCCAGCAGCCAAAGACTAGCGGGGATCTACAATGAGCAGTTCTTC.

This clone showed up many times. The rearrangement joins TRBV7-3 to TRBJ1-2, with D possibly being TRBD1 (6 bases). The V end lost 2 bases, the J end lost 3 bases, and 13 bases lay between the germline ends. The germline V gene has CDR1 SGHTA and CDR2 FQGTGA. CDR3 length: 15 amino acids. Here the CDR3 DNA reads TGTGCCAGCAGCTTACGGGCAGGGGCCGACTATGGCTACACCTTC. It is translated as CASSLRAGADYGYTF.

The chain links TRBV9 to TRBJ2-4, with TRBD1 matching over 8 bases. Germline V gives CDR1 SGDLS, CDR2 YYNGEE. The CDR3 extends over 17 amino acids. Trimming took 0 bases from V and 6 from J; bases not matched to a gene: 11. The CDR3 loop is CASSVGNRGERGNIQYF. The CDR3 nucleotides are TGTGCCAGCAGCGTAGGTAACAGGGGGGAAAGAGGAAACATTCAGTACTTC.

The chain couples TRBV30 to TRBJ2-1, with TRBD2 matching 8 bases. The germline CDR1 and CDR2 sequences are GTSNPN and SVGIG (reference sequence). With V trimmed by 3 bases and J by 7 bases, 14 bases remained unmatched. This CDR3 has 16 amino acids. The DNA for the CDR3 is TGTGCCTGGAGCCCCAAGGGGCTAGCGGGTCGGAATGAGCAGTTCTTC. This encodes CAWSPKGLAGRNEQFF.

The chain links TRBV19 to TRBJ1-1; 7 bases line up with TRBD1. Germline lookup yields CDR1 LNHDA and CDR2 SQIVND (reference sequence). V dropped 5 bases and J dropped 6; count of bases not matched to a gene: 12. The CDR3 runs to 15 residues. The CDR3 is CASSPRQGDLSEAFF. The CDR3 bases are TGTGCCAGTAGTCCCCGACAGGGCGATCTCTCTGAAGCTTTCTTT.